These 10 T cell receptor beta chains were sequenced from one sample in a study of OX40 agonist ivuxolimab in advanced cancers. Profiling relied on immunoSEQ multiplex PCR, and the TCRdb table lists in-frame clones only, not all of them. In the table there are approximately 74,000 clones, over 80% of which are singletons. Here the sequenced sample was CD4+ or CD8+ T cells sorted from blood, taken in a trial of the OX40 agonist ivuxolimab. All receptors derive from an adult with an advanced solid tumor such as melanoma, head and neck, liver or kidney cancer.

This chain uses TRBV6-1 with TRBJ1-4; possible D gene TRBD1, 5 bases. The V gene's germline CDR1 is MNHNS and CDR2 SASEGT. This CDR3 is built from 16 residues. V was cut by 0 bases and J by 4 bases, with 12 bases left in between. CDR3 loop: CASSEAPGLLNEKLFF. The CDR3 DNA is TGTGCCAGCAGTGAAGCGCCGGGACTGCTTAATGAAAAACTGTTTTTT.

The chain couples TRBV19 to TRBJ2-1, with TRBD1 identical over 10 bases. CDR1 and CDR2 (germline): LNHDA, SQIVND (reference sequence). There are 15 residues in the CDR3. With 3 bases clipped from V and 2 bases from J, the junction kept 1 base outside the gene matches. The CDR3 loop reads CASSMTGGTYNEQFF. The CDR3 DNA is TGTGCCAGTAGTATGACAGGGGGCACCTACAATGAGCAGTTCTTC. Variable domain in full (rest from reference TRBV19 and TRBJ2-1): DGGITQSPKYLFRKEGQNVTLSCEQNLNHDAMYWYRQDPGQGLRLIYYSQIVNDFQKGDIAEGYSVSREKKESFPLTVTSAQKNPTAFYLCASSMTGGTYNEQFFGPGTRLTVL.

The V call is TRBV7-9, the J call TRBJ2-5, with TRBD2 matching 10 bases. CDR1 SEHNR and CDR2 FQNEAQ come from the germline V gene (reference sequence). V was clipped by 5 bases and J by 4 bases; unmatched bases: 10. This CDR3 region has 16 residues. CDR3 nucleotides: TGTGCCAGCAGCCAACCCGGGACTAGCGTCGTAGAGACCCAGTACTTC. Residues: CASSQPGTSVVETQYF.

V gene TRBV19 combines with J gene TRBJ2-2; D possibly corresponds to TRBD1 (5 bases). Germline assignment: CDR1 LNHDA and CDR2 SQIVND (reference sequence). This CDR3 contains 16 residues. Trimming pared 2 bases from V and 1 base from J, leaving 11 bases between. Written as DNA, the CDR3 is TGTGCCAGTAGTATACCACAGGACCTGAACACCGGGGAGCTGTTTTTT. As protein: CASSIPQDLNTGELFF.

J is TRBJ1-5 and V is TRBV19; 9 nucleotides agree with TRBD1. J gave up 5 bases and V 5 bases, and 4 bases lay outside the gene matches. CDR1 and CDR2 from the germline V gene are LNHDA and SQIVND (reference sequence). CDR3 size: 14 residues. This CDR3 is CASSPQGAHQPQHF. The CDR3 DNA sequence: TGTGCCAGTAGTCCACAGGGGGCCCATCAGCCCCAGCATTTT.

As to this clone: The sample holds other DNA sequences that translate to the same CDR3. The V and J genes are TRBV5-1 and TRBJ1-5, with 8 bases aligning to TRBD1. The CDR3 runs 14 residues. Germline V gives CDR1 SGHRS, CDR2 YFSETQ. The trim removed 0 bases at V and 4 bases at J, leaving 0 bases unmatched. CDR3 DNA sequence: TGCGCCAGCAGCTTGGGGACAGGGAATCAGCCCCAGCATTTT. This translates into CASSLGTGNQPQHF.

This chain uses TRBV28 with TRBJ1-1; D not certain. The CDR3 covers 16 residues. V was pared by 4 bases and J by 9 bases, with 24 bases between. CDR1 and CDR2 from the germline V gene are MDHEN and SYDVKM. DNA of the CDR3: TGTGCCAGCAGTTATAACTACGGGCCGCGGGAAGAAAAAGCTTTCTTT. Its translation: CASSYNYGPREEKAFF.

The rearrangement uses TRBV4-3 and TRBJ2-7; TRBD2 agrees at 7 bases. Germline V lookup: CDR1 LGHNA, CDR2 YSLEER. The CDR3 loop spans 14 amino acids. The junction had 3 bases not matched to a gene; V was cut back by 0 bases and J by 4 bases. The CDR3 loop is CASSQDRGGYEQYF. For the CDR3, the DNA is TGCGCCAGCAGCCAAGATCGGGGAGGGTACGAGCAGTACTTC.

CDR3 sequence reads: CASSSDRPEAFF. The CDR3 coding sequence is TGTGCCAGCAGCTCGGACAGACCTGAAGCTTTCTTT. The chain links TRBV5-5 to TRBJ1-1, with D maybe TRBD1 (6 bases). This CDR3 has 12 residues. CDR1 SGHKS and CDR2 YYEKEE come from the germline V gene (reference sequence). V was shortened by 3 bases and J by 6 bases, with 9 bases between the two germline ends.

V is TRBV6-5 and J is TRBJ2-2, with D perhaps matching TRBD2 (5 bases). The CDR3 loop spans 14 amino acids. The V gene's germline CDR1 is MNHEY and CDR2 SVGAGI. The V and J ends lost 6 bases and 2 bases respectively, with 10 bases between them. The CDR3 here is CASSGLANTGELFF. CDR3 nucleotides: TGTGCCAGCAGCGGACTGGCAAACACCGGGGAGCTGTTTTTT.